Sequencing of this TCR beta chain was carried out in a study of cytomegalovirus exposure and HLA in healthy donors. Overall study results and limits: In vitro work confirmed that a few CMV-associated chains recognize CMV antigens. In a later analysis, a missense DCLRE1C variant was linked to TCR beta V- and J-gene trimming. Segments of the TCR beta V type were, in most cases, productive about 87% or about 30% of the time in an earlier analysis.

With 60 Vbeta and 13 Jbeta primers, the PCR was carried out. The method was immunoSEQ multiplex PCR; TCRdb's version includes in-frame clones alone and lacks a portion of them. The repertoire holds roughly 110,000 clones, with about 80% as singletons. V was trimmed by 2 bases and J by 5 bases, leaving 15 bases between them. There are 15 residues in the CDR3. In germline, CDR1 is PRHDT, CDR2 FYEKMQ (reference sequence). Comment on this clone: Its specificity is not known.

The genes are TRBV13 and TRBJ2-5, with a possible D match to TRBD2 (5 bases). Material: PBMCs. The receptor was isolated from a man younger than 40 in good health and CMV-seronegative. The CDR3 sequence: CASSLYTSFPETQYF. CDR3 DNA: TGTGCCAGCAGCTTATATACTAGTTTCCCGGAGACCCAGTACTTC. Variable domain in full (rest from reference TRBV13 and TRBJ2-5): AAGVIQSPRHLIKEKRETATLKCYPIPRHDTVYWYQQGPGQDPQFLISFYEKMQSDKGSIPDRFSAQQFSDYHSELNMSSLELGDSALYFCASSLYTSFPETQYFGPGTRLLVL.